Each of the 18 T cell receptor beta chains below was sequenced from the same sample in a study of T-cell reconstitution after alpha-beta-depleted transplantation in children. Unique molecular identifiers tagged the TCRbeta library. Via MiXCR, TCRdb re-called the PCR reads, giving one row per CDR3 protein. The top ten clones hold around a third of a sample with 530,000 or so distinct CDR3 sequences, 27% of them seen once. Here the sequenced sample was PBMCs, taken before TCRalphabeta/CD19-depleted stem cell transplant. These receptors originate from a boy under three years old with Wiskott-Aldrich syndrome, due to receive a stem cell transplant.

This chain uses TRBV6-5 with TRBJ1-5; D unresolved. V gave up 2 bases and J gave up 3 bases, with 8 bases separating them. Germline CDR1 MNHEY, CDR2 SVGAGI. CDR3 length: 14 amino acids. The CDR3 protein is CASSYQRFNQPQHF. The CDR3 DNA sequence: TGTGCCAGCAGTTACCAGCGTTTCAATCAGCCCCAGCATTTT.

CDR3 nucleotide sequence: TGTGCCAGCAGCCAAGATCTCGGCGGAGGAAATTGGGAGACCCAGTACTTC. It yields the protein CASSQDLGGGNWETQYF. The rearrangement joins TRBV3-1 to TRBJ2-5, with D perhaps TRBD2 (5 bases). There are 17 residues in the CDR3. Germline-derived CDR1 and CDR2 are LGHDT and YNNKEL (reference sequence). The V end was cut by 0 bases, the J end by 5 bases, with 19 bases between.

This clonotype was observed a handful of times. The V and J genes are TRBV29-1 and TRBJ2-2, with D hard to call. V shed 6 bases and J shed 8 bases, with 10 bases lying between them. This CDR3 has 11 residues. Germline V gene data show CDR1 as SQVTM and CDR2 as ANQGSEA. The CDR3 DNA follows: TGCAGCGTGGATCAAAGAGGGGAGCTGTTTTTT. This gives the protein CSVDQRGELFF.

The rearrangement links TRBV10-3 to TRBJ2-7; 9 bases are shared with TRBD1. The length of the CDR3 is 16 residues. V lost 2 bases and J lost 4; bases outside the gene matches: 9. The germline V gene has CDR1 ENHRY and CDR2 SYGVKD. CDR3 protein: CAISEGNRGLPYEQYF. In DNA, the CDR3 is TGTGCCATCAGTGAGGGAAACAGGGGGCTTCCTTACGAGCAGTACTTC.

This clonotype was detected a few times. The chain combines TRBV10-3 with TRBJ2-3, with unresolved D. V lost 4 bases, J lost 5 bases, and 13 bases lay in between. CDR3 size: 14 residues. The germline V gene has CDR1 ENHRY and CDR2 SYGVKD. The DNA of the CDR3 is TGTGCCATCAGTGGTTTAGGATCTGAAGATACGCAGTATTTT. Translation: CAISGLGSEDTQYF.

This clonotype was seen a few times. This CDR3 reads CASSLLPLQDNEQFF. CDR3 sequence (DNA): TGCGCCAGCAGCTTGCTGCCCCTCCAGGACAATGAGCAGTTCTTC. The V and J genes are TRBV5-1 and TRBJ2-1; D unresolved. Trimming removed 1 base at V and 5 bases at J, with 13 bases between. The germline gives CDR1 SGHRS, CDR2 YFSETQ. The CDR3 loop spans 15 amino acids.

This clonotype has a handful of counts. The CDR3 is CASETSGRTDTQYF. The CDR3 bases are TGTGCCAGCGAGACTAGCGGGAGGACAGATACGCAGTATTTT. The gene calls are TRBV28 and TRBJ2-3; the match to TRBD2 covers 13 bases. Losses at the gene ends were 8 bases for V and 3 bases for J; bases not matched to a gene: 2. Per germline, CDR1 MDHEN and CDR2 SYDVKM. The CDR3 is made up of 14 amino acids.

This chain's CDR3 is CASSADYQSLGEQYF. The CDR3 DNA reads as TGTGCCAGCAGCGCGGACTATCAATCCTTGGGGGAGCAGTACTTC. The chain combines TRBV9 with TRBJ2-7; the D gene is possibly TRBD2 (6 bases). Per germline, CDR1 SGDLS and CDR2 YYNGEE. Trimming left V 3 bases short and J 7 bases short, with 20 bases between. CDR3 length: 15 residues.

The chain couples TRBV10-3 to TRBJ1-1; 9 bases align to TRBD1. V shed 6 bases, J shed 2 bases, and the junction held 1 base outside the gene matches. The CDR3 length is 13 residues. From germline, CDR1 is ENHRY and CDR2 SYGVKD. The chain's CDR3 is CAIRGQGNTEAFF. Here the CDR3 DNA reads TGTGCCATCAGGGGACAGGGAAACACTGAAGCTTTCTTT.

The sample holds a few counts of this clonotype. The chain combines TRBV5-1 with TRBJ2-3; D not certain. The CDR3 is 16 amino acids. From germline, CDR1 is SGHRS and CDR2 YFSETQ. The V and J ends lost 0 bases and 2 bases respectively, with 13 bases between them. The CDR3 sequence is CASSLETSQSTDTQYF. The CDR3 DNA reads TGCGCCAGCAGCTTGGAAACGTCTCAGTCCACAGATACGCAGTATTTT.

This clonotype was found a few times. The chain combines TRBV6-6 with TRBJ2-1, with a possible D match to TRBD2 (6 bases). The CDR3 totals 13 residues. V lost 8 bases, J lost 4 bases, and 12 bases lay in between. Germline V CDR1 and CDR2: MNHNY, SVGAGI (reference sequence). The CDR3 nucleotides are TGTGCCAGCGGTCCGGAGGGGTACAATGAGCAGTTCTTC. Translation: CASGPEGYNEQFF.

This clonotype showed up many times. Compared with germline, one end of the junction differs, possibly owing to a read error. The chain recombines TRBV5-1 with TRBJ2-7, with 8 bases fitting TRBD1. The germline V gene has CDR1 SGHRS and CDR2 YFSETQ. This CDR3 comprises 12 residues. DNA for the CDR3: TGTGCCAGCAGCCGGACAGGGTACGAGCAGTACTTC. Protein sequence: CASSRTGYEQYF.

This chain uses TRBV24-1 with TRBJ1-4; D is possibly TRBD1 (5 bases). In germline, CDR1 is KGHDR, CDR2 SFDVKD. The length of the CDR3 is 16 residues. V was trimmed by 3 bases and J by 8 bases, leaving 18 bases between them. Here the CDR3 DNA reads TGTGCCACCAGTGATCTGGGACCCACGGGGGTGGAAAAACTGTTTTTT. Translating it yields CATSDLGPTGVEKLFF.

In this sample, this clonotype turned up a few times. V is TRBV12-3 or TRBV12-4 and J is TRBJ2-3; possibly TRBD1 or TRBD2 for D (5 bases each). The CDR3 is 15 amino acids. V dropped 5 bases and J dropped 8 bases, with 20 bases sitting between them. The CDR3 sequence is CASSPDAGVGVTQYF. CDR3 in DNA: TGTGCCAGCAGTCCCGACGCGGGTGTGGGGGTTACGCAGTATTTT.

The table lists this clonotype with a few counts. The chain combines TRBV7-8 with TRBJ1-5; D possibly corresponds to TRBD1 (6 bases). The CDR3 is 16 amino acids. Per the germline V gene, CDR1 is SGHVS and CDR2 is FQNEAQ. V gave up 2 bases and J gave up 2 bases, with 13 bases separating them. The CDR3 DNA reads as TGTGCCAGCAGCTTAAGTACAGGGAGGGGCAATCAGCCCCAGCATTTT. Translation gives CASSLSTGRGNQPQHF.

In nucleotides, the CDR3 is TGTGCCAGCAGCTTAATGAGGGGCTCCTACAATGAGCAGTTCTTC. This translates into CASSLMRGSYNEQFF. The chain employs TRBV7-2 and TRBJ2-1; D is possibly TRBD1 or TRBD2 (5 bases each). V was pared by 2 bases and J by 0 bases, with 8 bases between. Germline V gene data show CDR1 as SGHTA and CDR2 as FQGNSA. The CDR3 length is 15 residues.

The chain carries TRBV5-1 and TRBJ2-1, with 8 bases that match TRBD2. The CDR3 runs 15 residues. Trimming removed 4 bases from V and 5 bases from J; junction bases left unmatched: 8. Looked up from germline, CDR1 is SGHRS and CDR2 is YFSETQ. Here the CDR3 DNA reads TGCGCCAGCAGCACAGGGACTAGTTCCCACAATGAGCAGTTCTTC. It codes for CASSTGTSSHNEQFF.

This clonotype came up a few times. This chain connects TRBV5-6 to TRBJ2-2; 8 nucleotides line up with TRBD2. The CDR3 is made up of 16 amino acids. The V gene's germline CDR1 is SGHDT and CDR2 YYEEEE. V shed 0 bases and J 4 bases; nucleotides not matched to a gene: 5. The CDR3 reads CASSLGGLDLTGELFF. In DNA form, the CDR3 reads TGTGCCAGCAGCTTGGGGGGACTAGACCTCACCGGGGAGCTGTTTTTT. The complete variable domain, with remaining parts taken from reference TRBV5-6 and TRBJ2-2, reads DAGVTQSPTHLIKTRGQQVTLRCSPKSGHDTVSWYQQALGQGPQFIFQYYEEEERQRGNFPDRFSGHQFPNYSSELNVNALLLGDSALYLCASSLGGLDLTGELFFGEGSRLTVL.